Listed below are T cell receptor beta chains from one sample, sequenced in a study of T cells in Graves' hyperthyroidism and ophthalmopathy. TCRdb called the multiplex PCR reads again in MiXCR, with one record for every CDR3 protein. The profile shows some 350,000 distinct CDR3 sequences, around 13% of them singletons. Source material: blood. Every receptor here comes from a woman aged 40 to 50 with Graves' ophthalmopathy. Both conserved end residues are part of each CDR3. The order of the fields is D gene, V gene, clone size, J gene, CDR3 length, CDR3 protein, CDR3 DNA. The D gene is left open where the match is weak. The listing skips clone size in some rows; elsewhere it reads once, few, many or a size class.

>TRBD1|TRBV28|few|TRBJ1-2|15
CASMQGGQTYYGYTF
TGTGCCAGCATGCAGGGGGGACAGACTTACTATGGCTACACCTTC
>.|TRBV11-2|.|TRBJ1-1|14
CASKYPEFNTEAFF
TGTGCCAGCAAATATCCCGAGTTTAACACTGAAGCTTTCTTT
>.|TRBV5-5|many|TRBJ1-1|15
CASSPHRLPNTEAFF
TGTGCCAGCAGCCCTCACAGGCTCCCGAACACTGAAGCTTTCTTT
>.|TRBV5-6|.|TRBJ1-2|15
CASRSRGTNNYGYTF
TGTGCCAGCAGGTCCAGGGGCACGAACAACTATGGCTACACCTTC
>.|TRBV5-1|few|TRBJ2-1|17
CASSPRVGQGRYNEQFF
TGCGCCAGCAGCCCCCGTGTCGGGCAGGGGAGGTACAATGAGCAGTTCTTC
>.|TRBV11-1|many|TRBJ2-1|15
CASSLHGAGAREQFF
TGTGCCAGCAGCTTACACGGGGCCGGCGCTCGGGAGCAGTTCTTC
>TRBD2|TRBV9|few|TRBJ2-7|14
CASSVSGRLDEQYF
TGTGCCAGCAGCGTTAGCGGGAGACTCGACGAGCAGTACTTC
>.|TRBV28|.|TRBJ1-5|13
CASSGPSNQPQHF
TGTGCCAGCAGCGGTCCTAGCAATCAGCCCCAGCATTTT
>TRBD2|TRBV6-1|.|TRBJ2-1|14
CASSELAGEDEQFF
TGTGCCAGCAGTGAACTGGCGGGAGAGGATGAGCAGTTCTTC
>TRBD1|TRBV10-3|few|TRBJ2-1|17
CAISETPDRGLGNEQFF
TGTGCCATCAGTGAGACTCCCGACAGGGGATTAGGCAATGAGCAGTTCTTC
>.|TRBV2|many|TRBJ1-2|16
CASSDAGTGANYGYTF
TGTGCCAGCAGTGATGCGGGGACGGGGGCTAACTATGGCTACACCTTC
>.|TRBV20-1|many|TRBJ1-1|14
CSARKQGLNTEAFF
TGCAGTGCTAGAAAACAGGGCCTAAACACTGAAGCTTTCTTT
>.|TRBV10-3|many|TRBJ2-5|13
CAISEVPSETQYF
TGTGCCATCAGTGAGGTCCCGTCGGAGACCCAGTACTTC
>.|TRBV27|many|TRBJ2-7|16
CASSFHGTLSSYEQYF
TGTGCCAGCAGTTTTCATGGGACGTTGAGCTCCTACGAGCAGTACTTC
>.|TRBV12-5|many|TRBJ2-2|12
CASRRGTGELFF
TGTGCTAGTCGGAGGGGCACCGGGGAGCTGTTTTTT
>.|TRBV7-2|many|TRBJ1-1|16
CASSFSWESGNTEAFF
TGTGCCAGCAGCTTTTCTTGGGAATCGGGGAACACTGAAGCTTTCTTT
>TRBD1|TRBV20-1|few|TRBJ2-7|13
CSAMGQASYEQYF
TGCAGTGCTATGGGACAGGCCTCCTACGAGCAGTACTTC
>.|TRBV7-9|few|TRBJ1-6|15
CASSFYTGQGSPLHF
TGTGCCAGCAGCTTTTATACAGGTCAAGGGTCACCCCTCCACTTT
>.|TRBV24-1|.|TRBJ2-1|13
CATSDPQSNEQFF
TGTGCCACCAGTGATCCTCAGAGCAATGAGCAGTTCTTC
>.|TRBV7-9|.|TRBJ2-1|11
CASSLDNFQFF
TGTGCCAGCAGCTTAGACAATTTCCAGTTCTTC
>.|TRBV20-1|.|TRBJ2-2|16
CSARDLTGPGTGELFF
TGCAGTGCTAGAGATCTTACAGGGCCTGGCACCGGGGAGCTGTTTTTT
>.|TRBV6-1|once|TRBJ2-3|16
CASITGAREGTDTQYF
TGTGCCAGCATAACGGGGGCGCGAGAGGGGACAGATACGCAGTATTTT
>.|TRBV29-1|many|TRBJ1-2|13
CSVEDAGRGGYTF
TGCAGCGTTGAAGATGCAGGGCGCGGTGGCTACACCTTC